These T cell receptor beta chains were read from a single sample in a study of T cell responses to AZD1222 COVID-19 vaccine. The assay was immunoSEQ multiplex PCR, and TCRdb's table has in-frame clones only and misses some. The table has some 150,000 clones, roughly 85% seen once. The sequencing here drew on peripheral blood, taken 28 days after the second dose of the MenACWY control vaccine. Source of these receptors: an adult who received the MenACWY meningococcal vaccine as a control. Each CDR3 is given with its conserved first and last residue. Fields, in order: CDR3 length, D gene, J gene, V gene, clone size, CDR3 protein, CDR3 DNA. A D gene is named only where the DNA matches it firmly. Clone size appears in some rows only: once, few, many, or a class for an expanded clone.

len: 11; d_gene: TRBD2; j_gene: TRBJ2-3; v_gene: TRBV20-1; abundance: medium-sized; CDR3aa: CSATGTSGAPF; CDR3nt: TGCAGTGCGACCGGGACTAGCGGGGCCCCTTTT
len: 12; d_gene: NA; j_gene: TRBJ1-2; v_gene: TRBV29-1; abundance: NA; CDR3aa: CSALDISYGYTF; CDR3nt: TGCAGCGCCCTAGACATAAGCTATGGCTACACCTTC
len: 14; d_gene: NA; j_gene: TRBJ1-1; v_gene: TRBV6-1; abundance: NA; CDR3aa: CASSEYPLISEAFF; CDR3nt: TGTGCCAGCAGTGAATATCCGCTGATCAGTGAAGCTTTCTTT
len: 15; d_gene: TRBD1; j_gene: TRBJ1-5; v_gene: TRBV5-1; abundance: NA; CDR3aa: CASSLAGGLGQPQHF; CDR3nt: TGCGCCAGCAGCTTGGCAGGGGGCCTGGGCCAGCCCCAGCATTTT
len: 13; d_gene: NA; j_gene: TRBJ1-6; v_gene: TRBV6-1; abundance: NA; CDR3aa: CASSDRGDSPLHF; CDR3nt: TGTGCCAGCAGTGACAGGGGTGATTCACCCCTCCACTTT
len: 13; d_gene: NA; j_gene: TRBJ1-2; v_gene: TRBV11-3; abundance: NA; CDR3aa: CASSERIDYGYTF; CDR3nt: TGTGCCAGCAGCGAACGTATCGACTATGGCTACACCTTC
len: 15; d_gene: NA; j_gene: TRBJ1-1; v_gene: TRBV27; abundance: NA; CDR3aa: CASSLNARVGTEAFF; CDR3nt: TGTGCCAGCAGTTTAAACGCCCGGGTAGGCACTGAAGCTTTCTTT
len: 16; d_gene: TRBD2; j_gene: TRBJ2-3; v_gene: TRBV11-3; abundance: NA; CDR3aa: CASPPFLAGVRDTQYF; CDR3nt: TGTGCCAGCCCGCCCTTCCTAGCGGGAGTGAGAGATACGCAGTATTTT
len: 16; d_gene: NA; j_gene: TRBJ1-2; v_gene: TRBV7-6; abundance: NA; CDR3aa: CASSLDSPSGVYGYTF; CDR3nt: TGTGCCAGCAGCTTAGATTCGCCTAGCGGGGTATACGGCTACACCTTC
len: 18; d_gene: TRBD1; j_gene: TRBJ2-5; v_gene: TRBV6-2/TRBV6-3; abundance: NA; CDR3aa: CASSYSKIWTGGQETQYF; CDR3nt: TGTGCCAGCAGTTACTCAAAAATTTGGACAGGGGGCCAAGAGACCCAGTACTTC
len: 13; d_gene: NA; j_gene: TRBJ1-5; v_gene: TRBV11-3; abundance: NA; CDR3aa: CASSPSVGQPQHF; CDR3nt: TGTGCCAGCAGCCCCTCGGTGGGGCAGCCCCAGCATTTT
len: 16; d_gene: TRBD1; j_gene: TRBJ2-7; v_gene: TRBV7-8; abundance: few; CDR3aa: CASSPKLPGQGYEQYF; CDR3nt: TGTGCCAGCAGCCCGAAGCTCCCGGGACAGGGCTACGAGCAGTACTTC
len: 16; d_gene: NA; j_gene: TRBJ1-1; v_gene: TRBV7-8; abundance: NA; CDR3aa: CASSLALGGSSTEAFF; CDR3nt: TGTGCCAGCAGCTTAGCTCTGGGGGGCTCAAGCACTGAAGCTTTCTTT
len: 15; d_gene: NA; j_gene: TRBJ2-1; v_gene: TRBV4-2; abundance: NA; CDR3aa: CASSQEVVSYNEQFF; CDR3nt: TGTGCCAGCAGCCAAGAAGTTGTCTCCTACAATGAGCAGTTCTTC
len: 13; d_gene: TRBD1; j_gene: TRBJ1-1; v_gene: TRBV19; abundance: NA; CDR3aa: CASNRQGEAEAFF; CDR3nt: TGTGCCAGTAACCGACAGGGGGAGGCTGAAGCTTTCTTT
len: 13; d_gene: NA; j_gene: TRBJ2-2; v_gene: TRBV2; abundance: NA; CDR3aa: CASIAGDTGELFF; CDR3nt: TGTGCCAGCATCGCAGGGGACACCGGGGAGCTGTTTTTT
len: 14; d_gene: NA; j_gene: TRBJ2-7; v_gene: TRBV11-3; abundance: NA; CDR3aa: CASSFGGPSYEQYF; CDR3nt: TGTGCCAGCAGCTTCGGGGGGCCCTCCTACGAGCAGTACTTC
len: 17; d_gene: NA; j_gene: TRBJ1-3; v_gene: TRBV10-3; abundance: NA; CDR3aa: CAISDLRGESLGNTIYF; CDR3nt: TGTGCCATCAGTGATTTGAGGGGTGAATCTCTCGGAAACACCATATATTTT
len: 13; d_gene: NA; j_gene: TRBJ1-1; v_gene: TRBV14; abundance: NA; CDR3aa: CASSQERRTEAFF; CDR3nt: TGTGCCAGCAGCCAAGAACGTCGGACTGAAGCTTTCTTT
len: 12; d_gene: NA; j_gene: TRBJ2-3; v_gene: TRBV7-9; abundance: few; CDR3aa: CASSTEPDTQYF; CDR3nt: TGTGCCAGCAGCACCGAACCAGATACGCAGTATTTT
len: 16; d_gene: NA; j_gene: TRBJ2-3; v_gene: TRBV5-1; abundance: NA; CDR3aa: CASSLYRVGFADTQYF; CDR3nt: TGCGCCAGCAGCTTATACAGGGTAGGGTTTGCAGATACGCAGTATTTT
len: 13; d_gene: NA; j_gene: TRBJ2-3; v_gene: TRBV29-1; abundance: NA; CDR3aa: CSVDEGGTDTQYF; CDR3nt: TGCAGCGTTGACGAGGGGGGCACAGATACGCAGTATTTT